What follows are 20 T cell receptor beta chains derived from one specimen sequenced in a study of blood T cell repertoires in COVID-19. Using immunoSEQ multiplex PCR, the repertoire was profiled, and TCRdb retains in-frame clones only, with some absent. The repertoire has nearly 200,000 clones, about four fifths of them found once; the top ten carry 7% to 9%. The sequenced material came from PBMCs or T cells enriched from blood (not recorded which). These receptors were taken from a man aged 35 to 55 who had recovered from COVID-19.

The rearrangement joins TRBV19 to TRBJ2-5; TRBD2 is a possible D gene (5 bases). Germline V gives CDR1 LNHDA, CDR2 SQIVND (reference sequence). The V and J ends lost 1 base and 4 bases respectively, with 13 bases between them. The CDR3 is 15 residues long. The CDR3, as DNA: TGTGCCAGTAGTATAGTTGGCGGGCGTGGAGAGACCCAGTACTTC. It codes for CASSIVGGRGETQYF.

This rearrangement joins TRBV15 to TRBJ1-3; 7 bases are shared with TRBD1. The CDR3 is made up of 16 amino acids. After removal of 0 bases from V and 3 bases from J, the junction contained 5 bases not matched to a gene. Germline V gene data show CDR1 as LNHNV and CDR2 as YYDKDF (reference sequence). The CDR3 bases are TGTGCCACCAGCAGAGAACAGGGGATTGTTGGAAACACCATATATTTT. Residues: CATSREQGIVGNTIYF.

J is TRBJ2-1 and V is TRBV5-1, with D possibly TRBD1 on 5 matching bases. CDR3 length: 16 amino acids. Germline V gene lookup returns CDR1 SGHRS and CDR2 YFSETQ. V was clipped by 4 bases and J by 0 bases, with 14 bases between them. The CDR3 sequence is CASSLRVMGSYNEQFF. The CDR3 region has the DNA TGCGCCAGCAGCCTCAGGGTGATGGGCTCCTACAATGAGCAGTTCTTC. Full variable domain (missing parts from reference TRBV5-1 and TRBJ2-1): KAGVTQTPRYLIKTRGQQVTLSCSPISGHRSVSWYQQTPGQGLQFLFEYFSETQRNKGNFPGRFSGRQFSNSRSEMNVSTLELGDSALYLCASSLRVMGSYNEQFFGPGTRLTVL.

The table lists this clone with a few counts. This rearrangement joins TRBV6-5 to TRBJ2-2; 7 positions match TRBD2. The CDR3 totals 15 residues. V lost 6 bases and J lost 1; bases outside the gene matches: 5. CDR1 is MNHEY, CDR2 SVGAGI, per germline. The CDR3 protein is CASSPERGNTGELFF. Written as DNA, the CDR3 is TGTGCCAGCAGCCCCGAGCGGGGGAACACCGGGGAGCTGTTTTTT.

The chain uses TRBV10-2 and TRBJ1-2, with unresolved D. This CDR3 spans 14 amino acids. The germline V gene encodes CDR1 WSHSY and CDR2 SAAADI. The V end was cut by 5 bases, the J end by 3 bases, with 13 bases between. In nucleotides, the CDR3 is TGCGCCAGCAGTTTGACTCCCGGGTACTATGGCTACACCTTC. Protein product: CASSLTPGYYGYTF.

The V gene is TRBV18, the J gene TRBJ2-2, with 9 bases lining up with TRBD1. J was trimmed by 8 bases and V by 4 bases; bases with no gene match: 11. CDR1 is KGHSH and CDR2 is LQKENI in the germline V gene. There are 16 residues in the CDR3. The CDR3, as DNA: TGTGCCAGCTCACTACATCCCGGGACAGGGAAAGGGGAGCTGTTTTTT. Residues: CASSLHPGTGKGELFF.

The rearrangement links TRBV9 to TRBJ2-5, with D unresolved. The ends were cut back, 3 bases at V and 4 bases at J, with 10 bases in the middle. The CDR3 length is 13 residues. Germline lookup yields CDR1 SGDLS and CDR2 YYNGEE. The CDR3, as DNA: TGTGCCAGCAGCGCGGGTTATTCAGAGACCCAGTACTTC. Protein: CASSAGYSETQYF. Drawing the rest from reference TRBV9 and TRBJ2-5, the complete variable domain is DSGVTQTPKHLITATGQRVTLRCSPRSGDLSVYWYQQSLDQGLQFLIQYYNGEERAKGNILERFSAQQFPDLHSELNLSSLELGDSALYFCASSAGYSETQYFGPGTRLLVL.

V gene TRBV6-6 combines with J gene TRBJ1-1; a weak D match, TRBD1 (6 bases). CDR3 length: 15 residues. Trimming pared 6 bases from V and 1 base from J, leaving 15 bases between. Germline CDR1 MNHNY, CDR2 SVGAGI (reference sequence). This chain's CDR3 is CASSPTGTPNTEAFF. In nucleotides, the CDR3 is TGTGCCAGCAGCCCGACCGGGACACCGAACACTGAAGCTTTCTTT.

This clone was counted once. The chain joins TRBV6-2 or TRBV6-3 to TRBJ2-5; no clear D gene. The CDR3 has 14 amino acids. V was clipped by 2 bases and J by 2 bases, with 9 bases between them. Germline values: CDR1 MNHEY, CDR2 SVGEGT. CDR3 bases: TGTGCCAGCAGTTACCTCTCCCCTCAAGAGACCCAGTACTTC. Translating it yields CASSYLSPQETQYF.

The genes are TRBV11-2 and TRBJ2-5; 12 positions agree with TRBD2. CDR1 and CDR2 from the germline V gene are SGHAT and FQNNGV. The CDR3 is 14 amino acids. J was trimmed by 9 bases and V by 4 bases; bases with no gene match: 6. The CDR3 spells CASSSLAGGRAQYF. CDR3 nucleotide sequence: TGTGCCAGCAGCTCCCTAGCGGGGGGGAGGGCCCAGTACTTC. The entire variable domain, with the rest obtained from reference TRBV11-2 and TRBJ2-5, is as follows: EAGVAQSPRYKIIEKRQSVAFWCNPISGHATLYWYQQILGQGPKLLIQFQNNGVVDDSQLPKDRFSAERLKGVDSTLKIQPAKLEDSAVYLCASSSLAGGRAQYFGPGTRLLVL.

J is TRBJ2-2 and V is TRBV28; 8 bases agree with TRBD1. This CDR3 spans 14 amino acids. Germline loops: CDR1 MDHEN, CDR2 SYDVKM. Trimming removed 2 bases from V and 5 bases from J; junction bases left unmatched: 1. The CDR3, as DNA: TGTGCCAGCAGTTTAAACAGGGGGACCGGGGAGCTGTTTTTT. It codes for CASSLNRGTGELFF.

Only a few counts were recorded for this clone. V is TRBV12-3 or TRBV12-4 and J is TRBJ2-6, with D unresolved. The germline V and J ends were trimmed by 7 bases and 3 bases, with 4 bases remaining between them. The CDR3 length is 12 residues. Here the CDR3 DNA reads TGTGCCAGCACAGGTGGGGCCAACGTCCTGACTTTC. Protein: CASTGGANVLTF.

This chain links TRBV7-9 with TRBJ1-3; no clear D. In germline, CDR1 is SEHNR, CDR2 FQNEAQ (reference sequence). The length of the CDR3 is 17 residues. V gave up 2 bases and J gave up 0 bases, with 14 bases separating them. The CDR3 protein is CASSLLSTVTSGNTIYF. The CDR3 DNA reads TGTGCCAGCAGCTTATTAAGTACGGTCACCTCTGGAAACACCATATATTTT. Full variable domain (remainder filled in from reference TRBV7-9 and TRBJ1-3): DTGVSQNPRHKITKRGQNVTFRCDPISEHNRLYWYRQTLGQGPEFLTYFQNEAQLEKSRLLSDRFSAERPKGSFSTLEIQRTEQGDSAMYLCASSLLSTVTSGNTIYFGEGSWLTVV.

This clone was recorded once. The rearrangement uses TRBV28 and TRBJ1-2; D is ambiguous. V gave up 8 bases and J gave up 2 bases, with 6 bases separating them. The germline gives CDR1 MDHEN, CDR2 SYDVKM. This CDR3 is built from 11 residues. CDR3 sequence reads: CASRANYGYTF. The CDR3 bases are TGTGCCAGCCGAGCCAACTATGGCTACACCTTC.

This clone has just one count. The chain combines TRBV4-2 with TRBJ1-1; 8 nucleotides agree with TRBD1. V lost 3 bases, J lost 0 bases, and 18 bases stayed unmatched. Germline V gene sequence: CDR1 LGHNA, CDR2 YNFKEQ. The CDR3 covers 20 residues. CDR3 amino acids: CASSHIGPGGLSRVNTEAFF. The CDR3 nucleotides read TGTGCCAGCAGCCACATTGGGCCAGGGGGCTTGTCTCGGGTGAACACTGAAGCTTTCTTT.

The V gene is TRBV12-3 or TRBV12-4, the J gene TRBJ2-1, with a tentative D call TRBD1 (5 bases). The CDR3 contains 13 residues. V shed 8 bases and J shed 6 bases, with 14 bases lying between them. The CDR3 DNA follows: TGTGCCAGCGGTAGGGGCACACTCAATGAGCAGTTCTTC. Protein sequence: CASGRGTLNEQFF.

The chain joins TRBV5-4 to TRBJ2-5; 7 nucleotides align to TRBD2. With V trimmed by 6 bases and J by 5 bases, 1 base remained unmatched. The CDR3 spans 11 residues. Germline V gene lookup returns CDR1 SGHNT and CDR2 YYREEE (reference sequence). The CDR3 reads CASTGGETQYF. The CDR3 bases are TGTGCCAGCACCGGGGGGGAGACCCAGTACTTC. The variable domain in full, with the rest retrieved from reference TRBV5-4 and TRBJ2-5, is ETGVTQSPTHLIKTRGQQVTLRCSSQSGHNTVSWYQQALGQGPQFIFQYYREEENGRGNFPPRFSGLQFPNYSSELNVNALELDDSALYLCASTGGETQYFGPGTRLLVL.

CDR3: CASSVWFGDNEQFF. For the CDR3, the DNA is TGTGCCAGCAGCGTATGGTTCGGGGACAATGAGCAGTTCTTC. The chain has TRBV9 and TRBJ2-1, with D possibly matching TRBD2 (5 bases). The CDR3 is made up of 14 amino acids. Trimming removed 1 base from V and 5 bases from J, with 10 bases in between. Germline values: CDR1 SGDLS, CDR2 YYNGEE.

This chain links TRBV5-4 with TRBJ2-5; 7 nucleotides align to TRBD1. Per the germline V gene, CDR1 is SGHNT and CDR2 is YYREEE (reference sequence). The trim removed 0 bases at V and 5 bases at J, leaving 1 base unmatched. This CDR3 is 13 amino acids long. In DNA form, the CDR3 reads TGTGCCAGCAGCTTGGGACAGGGCGAGACCCAGTACTTC. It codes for CASSLGQGETQYF.

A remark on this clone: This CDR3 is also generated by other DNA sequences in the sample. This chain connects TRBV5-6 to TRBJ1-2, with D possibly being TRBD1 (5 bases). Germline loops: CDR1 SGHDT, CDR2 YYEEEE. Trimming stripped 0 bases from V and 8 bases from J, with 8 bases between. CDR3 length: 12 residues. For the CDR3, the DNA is TGTGCCAGCAGCTTGGCAGGGTACGGCTACACCTTC. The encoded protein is CASSLAGYGYTF.